Included here is one TCR beta chain sequence, with context. Sequencing used immunoSEQ multiplex PCR; TCRdb keeps in-frame clones, though not all of them. The repertoire holds 20,000 to 25,000 clones, with just under 95% as singletons. This entry is derived from a study of T cell changes during pregnancy in multiple sclerosis. This CDR3 comprises 17 residues. The input for sequencing was CD8+ T cells from peripheral blood mononuclear cells, taken in the third trimester of pregnancy. The receptor's source is a female donor with multiple sclerosis, enrolled in a pregnancy study. V usage is TRBV1 and J usage is TRBJ2-3; TRBD2 is the table's D call, not checked against the DNA. TRBV1 is a pseudogene segment. The CDR3 DNA is TGCACCAGCAGCCATCTCGTAGCGGGGGGGCCCGCAGATACGCAGTATTTT. Translating it yields CTSSHLVAGGPADTQYF.